These 21 T cell receptor beta chains were sequenced from one sample in a study of T cell responses to AZD1222 COVID-19 vaccine. Assay used: immunoSEQ multiplex PCR; TCRdb lists only in-frame clones, some missing. Seen here are tens of thousands of clones, approximately 84% observed once, and the top ten hold roughly a tenth. Sequenced here: peripheral blood, sampled on day 0 of AZD1222 vaccination. Receptors originate from an adult in good health.

This chain uses TRBV7-9 with TRBJ2-7, with D possibly TRBD2 on 6 matching bases. V was clipped by 3 bases and J by 5 bases, with 11 bases between them. CDR3 size: 13 residues. CDR1 and CDR2 (germline): SEHNR, FQNEAQ (reference sequence). The CDR3 here is CASSLGGSDEQYF. The DNA for the CDR3 is TGTGCCAGCAGCTTGGGGGGATCGGACGAGCAGTACTTC.

The rearrangement joins TRBV5-1 to TRBJ2-6; 8 bases agree with TRBD1. This CDR3 contains 17 residues. The V segment lost 4 bases and the J segment 3 bases; nucleotides outside the gene matches: 9. Germline assignment: CDR1 SGHRS and CDR2 YFSETQ. This CDR3 reads CASSAYRGTGGANVLTF. The CDR3 DNA sequence: TGCGCCAGCAGCGCCTACAGGGGGACGGGTGGGGCCAACGTCCTGACTTTC.

This clone was seen a handful of times. The J gene is TRBJ1-2, the V gene TRBV5-1; D perhaps matches TRBD1 (5 bases). The CDR3 spans 15 residues. V was pared by 1 base and J by 5 bases, with 15 bases between. Germline CDR1 and CDR2: SGHRS and YFSETQ. The chain's CDR3 is CASSLNSGTAYGYTF. Here the CDR3 DNA reads TGCGCCAGCAGCTTGAATTCCGGGACCGCTTATGGCTACACCTTC.

The CDR3 here is CATRGGQGYTGELFF. DNA of the CDR3: TGTGCCACTCGGGGCGGACAGGGGTACACCGGGGAGCTGTTTTTT. The rearrangement joins TRBV15 to TRBJ2-2; 9 bases map to TRBD1. The CDR3 loop spans 15 amino acids. The V segment lost 9 bases and the J segment 3 bases; nucleotides outside the gene matches: 8. CDR1 is LNHNV, CDR2 YYDKDF, per germline (reference sequence).

CDR3 protein: CASSRTGFGGMNTEAFF. CDR3 in DNA: TGTGCCAGCAGTCGTACAGGTTTCGGGGGGATGAACACTGAAGCTTTCTTT. The chain links TRBV7-8 to TRBJ1-1; weak D call: TRBD1 (5 bases). This CDR3 has 17 residues. V was shortened by 6 bases and J by 0 bases, with 20 bases between the two germline ends. Germline CDR1 is SGHVS and CDR2 is FQNEAQ.

The chain has TRBV19 and TRBJ2-3; 9 positions agree with TRBD1. V shed 6 bases, J shed 3 bases, and the junction held 10 bases outside the gene matches. CDR3 size: 16 residues. Looked up from germline, CDR1 is LNHDA and CDR2 is SQIVND (reference sequence). The CDR3 region is CASSPDRDRETDTQYF. Here the CDR3 DNA reads TGTGCCAGTAGCCCTGACCGGGACAGGGAGACAGATACGCAGTATTTT.

The rearrangement uses TRBV5-1 and TRBJ1-3; 7 bases map to TRBD1. The CDR3 runs to 15 residues. The V segment lost 3 bases and the J segment 4 bases; nucleotides outside the gene matches: 7. CDR1 is SGHRS, CDR2 YFSETQ, per germline. This CDR3 is CASSSTGVFGNTIYF. DNA for the CDR3: TGCGCCAGCAGCTCTACAGGGGTTTTCGGAAACACCATATATTTT.

Only one count was recorded for this clone. The chain's CDR3 is CASSLEGQGNTGELFF. The CDR3 DNA sequence: TGCGCCAGCAGCTTGGAAGGACAGGGGAACACCGGGGAGCTGTTTTTT. This rearrangement joins TRBV5-1 to TRBJ2-2; 8 bases align to TRBD1. The length of the CDR3 is 16 residues. Trimming cost V 0 bases and J 1 base; bases outside gene matches: 2. Germline V gene lookup returns CDR1 SGHRS and CDR2 YFSETQ. Using reference TRBV5-1 and TRBJ2-2 for the parts outside the CDR3, the full variable domain is KAGVTQTPRYLIKTRGQQVTLSCSPISGHRSVSWYQQTPGQGLQFLFEYFSETQRNKGNFPGRFSGRQFSNSRSEMNVSTLELGDSALYLCASSLEGQGNTGELFFGEGSRLTVL.

The chain employs TRBV6-5 and TRBJ1-5; D gene unclear. V lost 6 bases and J lost 0, with 6 bases in between. Germline V CDR1 and CDR2: MNHEY, SVGAGI. The CDR3 is 13 amino acids. The CDR3 coding sequence is TGTGCCAGCAGGGACGGTAGCAATCAGCCCCAGCATTTT. Protein sequence: CASRDGSNQPQHF.

The V and J genes are TRBV6-5 and TRBJ2-7; 10 nucleotides line up with TRBD1. V lost 5 bases and J lost 5; bases outside the gene matches: 9. The length of the CDR3 is 15 residues. CDR1 is MNHEY, CDR2 SVGAGI, per germline. The CDR3 nucleotides read TGTGCCAGCAGTCGACCGGGACAGGGGTACAACGAGCAGTACTTC. Translated: CASSRPGQGYNEQYF.

The sample holds one count of this clone. The V call is TRBV3-1 (or the pseudogene TRBV3-2), the J call TRBJ1-1, with D hard to call. Per germline, CDR1 LGHDT and CDR2 YNNKEL (reference sequence). Trimming stripped 2 bases from V and 10 bases from J, with 14 bases between. The CDR3 covers 13 residues. In DNA, the CDR3 is TGTGCCAGCAGCCAAACTCTAAGGGTGGGAGCTTTCTTT. This gives the protein CASSQTLRVGAFF.

J is TRBJ2-1 and V is TRBV5-1; TRBD2 matches at 10 bases. Germline CDR1 is SGHRS and CDR2 is YFSETQ. There are 15 residues in the CDR3. The V segment lost 4 bases and the J segment 10 bases; nucleotides outside the gene matches: 11. The CDR3, as DNA: TGCGCCAGCAGCCCGGACAGCGGGAGGGTTGGGGAGCAGTTCTTC. This translates into CASSPDSGRVGEQFF.

The CDR3 loop is CASARRSTDTQYF. The CDR3 DNA sequence: TGTGCCAGCGCCAGGAGGAGCACAGATACGCAGTATTTT. The chain combines TRBV7-9 with TRBJ2-3; maybe TRBD2 (5 bases). The CDR3 is 13 amino acids. V was shortened by 8 bases and J by 0 bases, with 9 bases between the two germline ends. The germline gives CDR1 SEHNR, CDR2 FQNEAQ (reference sequence).

The chain couples TRBV6-5 to TRBJ2-5, with D tentatively TRBD1 (5 bases). The CDR3 has 12 residues. Per germline, CDR1 MNHEY and CDR2 SVGAGI. V gave up 8 bases and J gave up 5 bases, with 12 bases separating them. CDR3 loop: CASAGLGETQYF. Written as DNA, the CDR3 is TGTGCCAGCGCAGGGCTGGGGGAGACCCAGTACTTC.

The CDR3 region is CSVDYSGEQYF. The CDR3 DNA reads as TGCAGCGTGGATTATAGCGGGGAGCAGTACTTC. This chain uses TRBV29-1 with TRBJ2-7; 7 bases align to TRBD2. The CDR3 extends over 11 amino acids. V lost 6 bases, J lost 7 bases, and 6 bases stayed unmatched. CDR1 is SQVTM and CDR2 is ANQGSEA in the germline V gene.

CDR3 nucleotides: TGTGCCAGCAGCCACCTTTCTCTACAGGGGGATAAGGCTTTCTTT. This sequence encodes CASSHLSLQGDKAFF. The chain is built from TRBV3-1 (or the pseudogene TRBV3-2) and TRBJ1-1; the match to TRBD1 covers 8 bases. CDR1 is LGHDT and CDR2 is YNNKEL in the germline V gene (reference sequence). Trimming cost V 3 bases and J 11 bases; bases outside gene matches: 14. This CDR3 has 15 residues.

This rearrangement joins TRBV28 to TRBJ1-3, with a tentative D call TRBD1 (5 bases). V shed 8 bases and J shed 3 bases, with 14 bases lying between them. Germline V gene data show CDR1 as MDHEN and CDR2 as SYDVKM. The CDR3 runs to 14 residues. The CDR3 bases are TGTGCCAGCGGGGAAGTGCAGGGTGGAAACACCATATATTTT. Translation: CASGEVQGGNTIYF.

The V gene is TRBV3-1 (or the pseudogene TRBV3-2), the J gene TRBJ1-1; a weak D match, TRBD1 (5 bases). CDR3 length: 15 residues. The germline gives CDR1 LGHDT, CDR2 YNNKEL (reference sequence). The V gene lost 10 bases and the J gene lost 6 bases, with 24 bases spanning the gap. This CDR3 reads CATSPGGEWRAEAFF. As DNA, the CDR3 is TGTGCCACCTCTCCCGGAGGGGAATGGAGGGCTGAAGCTTTCTTT.

The chain employs TRBV7-3 and TRBJ2-1; 8 bases are shared with TRBD2. Germline loops: CDR1 SGHTA, CDR2 FQGTGA. The CDR3 is made up of 14 amino acids. Trimming removed 2 bases from V and 5 bases from J; junction bases left unmatched: 2. CDR3 coding DNA: TGTGCCAGCAGCTTAGTAGCGGGGAACAATGAGCAGTTCTTC. Protein: CASSLVAGNNEQFF.

The chain carries TRBV19 and TRBJ1-5; 8 nucleotides align to TRBD1. The CDR3 extends over 13 amino acids. Germline assignment: CDR1 LNHDA and CDR2 SQIVND (reference sequence). The V segment lost 5 bases and the J segment 5 bases; nucleotides outside the gene matches: 2. Here the CDR3 DNA reads TGTGCCAGTAGTCCGGGACAGGATCAGCCCCAGCATTTT. Its protein product is CASSPGQDQPQHF. The whole variable domain, remainder taken from reference TRBV19 and TRBJ1-5, is DGGITQSPKYLFRKEGQNVTLSCEQNLNHDAMYWYRQDPGQGLRLIYYSQIVNDFQKGDIAEGYSVSREKKESFPLTVTSAQKNPTAFYLCASSPGQDQPQHFGDGTRLSIL.

The chain uses TRBV7-2 and TRBJ1-3; D may be TRBD1 (6 bases). Trimming removed 7 bases at V and 2 bases at J, with 15 bases between. The CDR3 is 15 residues long. Germline lookup yields CDR1 SGHTA and CDR2 FQGNSA. The CDR3 reads CASTPMGATGNTIYF. The DNA of the CDR3 is TGTGCCAGCACCCCTATGGGGGCTACTGGAAACACCATATATTTT.